Presented here are 21 T cell receptor beta chains from one specimen sequenced in a study of T-cell memory formation after mild COVID-19. TCRdb re-called the 5' RACE reads with MiXCR, one entry per CDR3 protein. The sample comprises approximately 260,000 distinct CDR3 sequences, 15% to 20% of which are singletons, and around 23% rests with the top ten. The sample consisted of PBMCs or a T cell subset sorted from them (not recorded which). The receptors here all came from a man younger than 30 who had mild COVID-19 (a few samples of this study predate the infection). Cell type and time point are not known.

This clonotype has only a few counts. The chain couples TRBV15 to TRBJ1-6; D call uncertain. Germline CDR1 LNHNV, CDR2 YYDKDF (reference sequence). Deletions cut 0 bases from V and 8 bases from J, with 5 bases between. The CDR3 runs to 13 residues. The CDR3 DNA reads as TGTGCCACCAGCAGAGAAACCCATTCACCCCTCCACTTT. Translating gives CATSRETHSPLHF.

This chain connects TRBV7-9 to TRBJ2-7; perhaps TRBD2 as D (7 bases). Trimming pared 5 bases from V and 0 bases from J, leaving 17 bases between. Per the germline V gene, CDR1 is SEHNR and CDR2 is FQNEAQ (reference sequence). This CDR3 has 16 residues. CDR3: CASSRRGGLSSYEQYV. The CDR3 DNA is TGTGCCAGCAGCAGGAGGGGGGGGCTAAGCTCCTACGAGCAGTACGTC.

This clonotype was seen a few times. The chain employs TRBV11-3 and TRBJ2-1, with D unclear. Germline lookup yields CDR1 SGHNT and CDR2 YENEEA. Trimming shortened V by 5 bases and J by 9 bases, and 11 bases separated the two germline ends. CDR3 length equals 12 residues. The CDR3 DNA reads as TGTGCCAGCAGCCCAGGATCCTCTGAGCAGTTCTTC. Protein: CASSPGSSEQFF.

V and J are TRBV7-6 and TRBJ2-5; TRBD1 matches at 8 bases. The CDR3 has 15 residues. Per germline, CDR1 SGHVS and CDR2 FNYEAQ. Trimming removed 2 bases from V and 6 bases from J; junction bases left unmatched: 8. The CDR3 loop reads CASSLRQGPVKTQYF. Here the CDR3 DNA reads TGTGCCAGCAGCTTAAGACAGGGGCCTGTGAAGACCCAGTACTTC.

This clonotype has only a few counts. This chain connects TRBV4-3 to TRBJ2-7; unclear D gene. Trimming shortened V by 0 bases and J by 7 bases, and 16 bases separated the two germline ends. CDR3 length: 15 amino acids. Germline V lookup: CDR1 LGHNA, CDR2 YSLEER. The CDR3 protein is CASSQDAVLHGEQYF. The CDR3 DNA follows: TGCGCCAGCAGCCAAGATGCCGTACTCCATGGGGAGCAGTACTTC.

This clonotype was seen many times. The chain combines TRBV4-3 with TRBJ2-1; 8 nucleotides line up with TRBD2. Germline-derived CDR1 and CDR2 are LGHNA and YSLEER. V shed 0 bases and J 4 bases; nucleotides not matched to a gene: 5. The CDR3 length is 16 residues. CDR3 protein: CASSQDTGGSYNEQFF. The CDR3 bases are TGCGCCAGCAGCCAAGATACGGGGGGGTCTTACAATGAGCAGTTCTTC.

V is TRBV29-1 and J is TRBJ2-2; the D call may be TRBD1 or TRBD2 (7 bases each). The CDR3 is made up of 15 amino acids. With 8 bases removed from V and 0 bases from J, the gap between germline ends came to 16 bases. Looked up from germline, CDR1 is SQVTM and CDR2 is ANQGSEA. The CDR3 sequence is CSITGEGSNTGELFF. The DNA of the CDR3 is TGCAGCATCACAGGGGAGGGCTCGAACACCGGGGAGCTGTTTTTT.

This rearrangement joins TRBV5-4 to TRBJ2-5; D assignment may be TRBD1 or TRBD2 (7 bases each). V was clipped by 6 bases and J by 10 bases, with 28 bases between them. This CDR3 region has 16 residues. Germline V gene data show CDR1 as SGHNT and CDR2 as YYREEE (reference sequence). In DNA, the CDR3 is TGTGCCAGCACCGATTACCGGGGGGCGATCCAGGGGGACCAGTACTTC. As protein: CASTDYRGAIQGDQYF.

V usage is TRBV2 and J usage is TRBJ1-6; D is unclear. V was trimmed by 6 bases and J by 7 bases, leaving 13 bases between them. This CDR3 spans 14 amino acids. Germline V lookup: CDR1 SNHLY, CDR2 FYNNEI. CDR3 sequence reads: CASSPLAGNSPLHF. The CDR3 region has the DNA TGTGCCAGCAGCCCCCTGGCCGGGAATTCACCCCTCCACTTT.

The rearrangement links TRBV4-1 to TRBJ1-1; D is perhaps TRBD1 (5 bases). CDR1 is MGHRA, CDR2 YSYEKL, per germline. The CDR3 spans 15 residues. V lost 1 base, J lost 4 bases, and 13 bases lay in between. The CDR3 is CASSQGRQRGTEAFF. DNA of the CDR3: TGCGCCAGCAGCCAAGGCCGACAGAGGGGCACTGAAGCTTTCTTT.

The chain employs TRBV10-3 and TRBJ1-6; tentative D call: TRBD1 (5 bases). The CDR3 runs 17 residues. Germline CDR1 ENHRY, CDR2 SYGVKD. Trimming cost V 6 bases and J 0 bases, with 15 bases left between them. Here the CDR3 reads CAISGGHPSSYNSPLHF. In DNA, the CDR3 is TGTGCCATCAGCGGCGGACACCCTAGCTCCTATAATTCACCCCTCCACTTT.

The chain has TRBV4-1 and TRBJ1-2; maybe TRBD1 (5 bases). Germline CDR1 reads MGHRA; CDR2 reads YSYEKL. V dropped 1 base and J dropped 7 bases, with 22 bases sitting between them. This CDR3 region has 17 residues. CDR3 nucleotide sequence: TGCGCCAGCAGCCAAGTGGGGGGAGTCCTGGACGGTGGTGGCTACACCTTC. It yields the protein CASSQVGGVLDGGGYTF.

V gene TRBV19 combines with J gene TRBJ1-2; D unresolved. Trimming took 3 bases from V and 2 from J, leaving 13 bases between them. The germline V gene encodes CDR1 LNHDA and CDR2 SQIVND (reference sequence). This CDR3 spans 15 amino acids. Written as DNA, the CDR3 is TGTGCCAGTAGTATTGTGTCAGAGCGGAACTATGGCTACACCTTC. Its protein product is CASSIVSERNYGYTF.

This clonotype was counted ten times or more. This chain uses TRBV12-3 or TRBV12-4 with TRBJ1-3; the D gene is possibly TRBD1 (6 bases). The V gene lost 6 bases and the J gene lost 1 base, with 10 bases spanning the gap. The CDR3 runs to 14 residues. CDR3 nucleotide sequence: TGTGCCAGCAGACCTACAGGGTCTGGAAACACCATATATTTT. Translating gives CASRPTGSGNTIYF.

In this sample, this clonotype turned up many times. The chain employs TRBV7-9 and TRBJ1-2, with 7 bases lining up with TRBD1. The ends lost 3 bases at V and 5 bases at J; junction bases unmatched: 9. CDR3 length: 15 amino acids. CDR1 is SEHNR, CDR2 FQNEAQ, per germline (reference sequence). The DNA for the CDR3 is TGTGCCAGCAGCTTTGGGAGAGGGGGCGCTTATGGCTACACCTTC. It specifies CASSFGRGGAYGYTF.

The table lists this clonotype with a few counts. The genes are TRBV4-1 and TRBJ1-1; D call uncertain. This CDR3 contains 15 residues. V dropped 5 bases and J dropped 3 bases, with 16 bases sitting between them. The germline V gene has CDR1 MGHRA and CDR2 YSYEKL. The CDR3 bases are TGCGCCAGCAGCGGGGTAGGTAGGTCATACACTGAAGCTTTCTTT. It specifies CASSGVGRSYTEAFF.

This clonotype appeared a few times. V usage is TRBV10-3 and J usage is TRBJ2-3, with 12 bases matching TRBD2. The CDR3 covers 14 residues. V was pared by 6 bases and J by 4 bases, with 2 bases of the junction left unmatched. Germline lookup yields CDR1 ENHRY and CDR2 SYGVKD. CDR3 DNA: TGTGCCATCAGCCCTAGCGGGGGGGCAGATACGCAGTATTTT. This translates into CAISPSGGADTQYF.

The chain links TRBV20-1 to TRBJ2-6; tentative D call: TRBD1 (6 bases). CDR1 is DFQATT and CDR2 is SNEGSKA in the germline V gene (reference sequence). V lost 3 bases to trimming and J lost 0 bases, with 15 bases between them. This CDR3 comprises 17 residues. The CDR3 spells CSASSGHSSSGANVLTF. The CDR3 DNA reads TGCAGTGCTAGTTCGGGACATTCGTCCTCTGGGGCCAACGTCCTGACTTTC.

This clonotype was observed a handful of times. The genes are TRBV6-5 and TRBJ2-7; TRBD1 aligns across 8 bases. Germline CDR1 and CDR2: MNHEY and SVGAGI. The CDR3 is made up of 14 amino acids. The V and J ends lost 6 bases and 2 bases, in that order; junction bases with no gene match: 6. Written as DNA, the CDR3 is TGTGCCAGCAGGAGACAGGGGCCGACCTACGAGCAGTACGTC. Translating it yields CASRRQGPTYEQYV.

This clonotype has more than one count but fewer than ten. This chain uses TRBV5-1 with TRBJ2-7, with D uncertain. The CDR3 spans 15 residues. The germline gives CDR1 SGHRS, CDR2 YFSETQ. V lost 4 bases and J lost 0, with 14 bases in between. Written as DNA, the CDR3 is TGCGCCAGCAGCCCTGGTACGTCCAACTCCTACGAGCAGTACTTC. This translates into CASSPGTSNSYEQYF.

The chain combines TRBV7-9 with TRBJ2-1, with D tentatively TRBD1 or TRBD2 (5 bases each). The CDR3 extends over 13 amino acids. Trimming took off 7 bases at V and 8 bases at J, with 15 bases between the two ends. Germline assignment: CDR1 SEHNR and CDR2 FQNEAQ (reference sequence). CDR3 loop: CASKPRDVDEQFF. In DNA, the CDR3 is TGTGCCAGCAAACCTAGGGACGTTGATGAGCAGTTCTTC.